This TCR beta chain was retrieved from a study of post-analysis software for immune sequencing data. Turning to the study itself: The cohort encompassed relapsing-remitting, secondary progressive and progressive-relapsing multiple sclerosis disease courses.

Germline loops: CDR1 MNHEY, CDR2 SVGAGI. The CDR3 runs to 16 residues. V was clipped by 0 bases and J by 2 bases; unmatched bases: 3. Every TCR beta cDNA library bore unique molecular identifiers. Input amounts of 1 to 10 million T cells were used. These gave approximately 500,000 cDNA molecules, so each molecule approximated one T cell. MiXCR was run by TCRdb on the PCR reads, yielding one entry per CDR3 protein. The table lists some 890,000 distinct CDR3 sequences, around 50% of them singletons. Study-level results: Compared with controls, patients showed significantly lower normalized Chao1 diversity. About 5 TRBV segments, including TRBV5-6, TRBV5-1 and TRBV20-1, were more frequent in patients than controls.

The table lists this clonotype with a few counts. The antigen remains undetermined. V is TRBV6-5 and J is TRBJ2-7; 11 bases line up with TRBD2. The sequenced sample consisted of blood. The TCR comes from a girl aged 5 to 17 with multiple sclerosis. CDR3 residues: CASSYSTSGTAYEQYF. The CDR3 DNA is TGTGCCAGCAGTTACTCGACTAGCGGGACAGCCTACGAGCAGTACTTC.